These 26 T cell receptor beta chains were all obtained from the same sample, sequenced in a study of blood T cells in healthy people across ages. With a J-beta primer mix and a sample-barcoded 5' primer, a second PCR ran about 7 to 11 cycles. TCRdb analysed the 5' RACE reads with MiXCR anew, one entry per CDR3 protein. This table has about 640,000 distinct CDR3 sequences, 58% appearing once. Source material: blood. The receptors derive from a man between 60 and 70 years old in good health.

This clonotype was recorded once. In DNA form, the CDR3 reads TGTGCCAGCAGCTTAGTAGGAGAGACGTTGCAAGAGACCCAGTACTTC. Translated, it gives CASSLVGETLQETQYF. The V gene is TRBV13, the J gene TRBJ2-5; no clear D gene. The CDR3 is made up of 16 amino acids. CDR1 and CDR2 from the germline V gene are PRHDT and FYEKMQ (reference sequence). Trimming removed 1 base at V and 2 bases at J, with 14 bases between.

The chain recombines TRBV5-1 with TRBJ2-1, with 10 bases matching TRBD2. J gave up 5 bases and V 3 bases, and 5 bases lay outside the gene matches. The CDR3 loop spans 15 amino acids. In germline, CDR1 is SGHRS, CDR2 YFSETQ. The CDR3 spells CASSWSGGVDNEQFF. The CDR3 nucleotides are TGCGCCAGCAGCTGGAGCGGGGGGGTAGACAATGAGCAGTTCTTC.

In this sample, this clonotype turned up a few times. The chain joins TRBV4-1 to TRBJ1-1; weak D call: TRBD1 (6 bases). Germline V lookup: CDR1 MGHRA, CDR2 YSYEKL. The V gene lost 4 bases and the J gene lost 5 bases, with 20 bases spanning the gap. The CDR3 covers 16 residues. This CDR3 reads CASSPTGGRMITEAFF. The CDR3 DNA is TGCGCCAGCAGCCCGACGGGGGGGCGAATGATTACTGAAGCTTTCTTT.

This chain links TRBV3-1 with TRBJ1-1; D perhaps matches TRBD1 (6 bases). Germline CDR1 and CDR2: LGHDT and YNNKEL (reference sequence). This CDR3 spans 12 amino acids. V was shortened by 5 bases and J by 10 bases, with 14 bases between the two germline ends. The CDR3 here is CASSDSRGGAFF. CDR3 bases: TGTGCCAGCAGCGACAGCCGAGGGGGAGCTTTCTTT.

The chain has TRBV4-1 and TRBJ1-1, with D unresolved. Germline loops: CDR1 MGHRA, CDR2 YSYEKL. The CDR3 covers 14 residues. With 1 base removed from V and 2 bases from J, the gap between germline ends came to 8 bases. The CDR3 region has the DNA TGCGCCAGCAGCCAAGGTGGGGTAAACACTGAAGCTTTCTTT. It encodes CASSQGGVNTEAFF.

The chain links TRBV6-6 to TRBJ2-3; D is possibly TRBD2 (7 bases). The V gene lost 6 bases and the J gene lost 5 bases, with 21 bases spanning the gap. The CDR3 loop spans 16 amino acids. Germline V CDR1 and CDR2: MNHNY, SVGAGI (reference sequence). CDR3 bases: TGTGCCAGCAGCCCACAGGGACCCCGGGGGGTAGATACGCAGTATTTT. This translates into CASSPQGPRGVDTQYF.

This chain uses TRBV29-1 with TRBJ1-2; TRBD1 agrees at 9 bases. Germline CDR1 is SQVTM and CDR2 is ANQGSEA. The CDR3 has 13 amino acids. J was trimmed by 5 bases and V by 7 bases; bases with no gene match: 8. The CDR3 DNA sequence: TGCAGCGCCGTGGGACAGGGTCTATATGGCTACACCTTC. Translating it yields CSAVGQGLYGYTF.

This clonotype appeared many times. The chain carries TRBV4-1 and TRBJ2-3; TRBD2 matches at 7 bases. Germline V lookup: CDR1 MGHRA, CDR2 YSYEKL. V shed 1 base, J shed 5 bases, and the junction held 9 bases outside the gene matches. The CDR3 extends over 16 amino acids. The CDR3 reads CASSQGAARGLDTQYF. In nucleotides, the CDR3 is TGCGCCAGCAGCCAAGGGGCAGCGCGGGGGTTAGATACGCAGTATTTT.

This rearrangement joins TRBV11-2 to TRBJ1-5; 8 bases align to TRBD1. Per the germline V gene, CDR1 is SGHAT and CDR2 is FQNNGV. The CDR3 is 15 residues long. Unmatched junction bases numbered 10, after V lost 5 bases and J lost 7 bases. CDR3 residues: CASSARTGSSQPQHF. The CDR3 DNA reads TGTGCCAGCAGCGCCCGGACAGGGTCATCCCAGCCCCAGCATTTT.

This sequence joins TRBV11-2 and TRBJ2-3; D is tentatively TRBD1 or TRBD2 (5 bases each). Germline V gene lookup returns CDR1 SGHAT and CDR2 FQNNGV. The CDR3 covers 13 residues. Trimming cost V 5 bases and J 9 bases, with 15 bases left between them. In nucleotides, the CDR3 is TGTGCCAGCAGCGACCGGGGCCCAGGGACGCAGTATTTT. Translated: CASSDRGPGTQYF.

V usage is TRBV6-2 or TRBV6-3 and J usage is TRBJ1-6; 8 bases map to TRBD1. Germline values: CDR1 MNHEY, CDR2 SVGEGT. The V segment lost 7 bases and the J segment 2 bases; nucleotides outside the gene matches: 4. The CDR3 spans 15 residues. The CDR3: CASTRDRTYNSPLHF. CDR3 DNA sequence: TGTGCCAGCACCCGGGACAGGACCTATAATTCACCCCTCCACTTT.

J is TRBJ1-5 and V is TRBV19; D gene unclear. Germline CDR1 is LNHDA and CDR2 is SQIVND (reference sequence). The CDR3 is 13 residues long. The ends were cut back, 1 base at V and 7 bases at J, with 8 bases in the middle. CDR3 nucleotides: TGTGCCAGTAGTATAGGTTCGGGCCAGCCCCAGCATTTT. Its protein is CASSIGSGQPQHF.

V usage is TRBV18 and J usage is TRBJ2-1; D not resolved. The CDR3 length is 14 residues. Germline CDR1 and CDR2: KGHSH and LQKENI. V gave up 6 bases and J gave up 0 bases, with 9 bases separating them. This chain's CDR3 is CASSPSASYNEQFF. The DNA of the CDR3 is TGTGCCAGCTCGCCTTCGGCCTCCTACAATGAGCAGTTCTTC.

This clonotype was found many times. The gene calls are TRBV21-1 and TRBJ2-5; the table gives TRBD1 as D, unverified against the DNA. TRBV21-1 is given as a pseudogene. CDR3 length: 16 amino acids. DNA for the CDR3: TGTGCCAGCAGCACTAAGGACAGTGACGTCCAAGAGACCCAGTACTTC. Translation: CASSTKDSDVQETQYF.

This chain uses TRBV29-1 with TRBJ2-1, with D possibly matching TRBD2 (5 bases). The V end was cut by 4 bases, the J end by 8 bases, with 6 bases between. Germline V gene sequence: CDR1 SQVTM, CDR2 ANQGSEA. CDR3 length: 10 amino acids. The CDR3 protein is CSVAGYEQFF. The CDR3, as DNA: TGCAGCGTTGCGGGGTATGAGCAGTTCTTC.

This sequence joins TRBV7-9 and TRBJ1-2; D is uncertain. Trimming pared 5 bases from V and 7 bases from J, leaving 14 bases between. CDR1 is SEHNR and CDR2 is FQNEAQ in the germline V gene (reference sequence). The CDR3 is 13 residues long. The CDR3 here is CASSKNGWSGYTF. The CDR3 DNA is TGTGCCAGCAGCAAAAACGGGTGGAGTGGCTACACCTTC.

The chain carries TRBV12-3 or TRBV12-4 and TRBJ1-6; D unresolved. V dropped 2 bases and J dropped 9 bases, with 11 bases sitting between them. The CDR3 length is 14 residues. Here the CDR3 reads CASSLISVASPLHF. In nucleotides, the CDR3 is TGTGCCAGCAGTTTAATCAGTGTGGCTTCACCCCTCCACTTT.

V gene TRBV20-1 combines with J gene TRBJ2-3; D is perhaps TRBD1 or TRBD2 (5 bases each). Germline loops: CDR1 DFQATT, CDR2 SNEGSKA (reference sequence). This CDR3 has 16 residues. V lost 5 bases and J 2 bases, leaving 20 bases between the germline ends. Here the CDR3 reads CSAARSGASNTDTQYF. The CDR3 nucleotides read TGCAGTGCTGCGAGATCCGGGGCCTCCAACACAGATACGCAGTATTTT.

This clonotype was seen a few times. The chain links TRBV4-1 to TRBJ2-3; 8 bases agree with TRBD2. Germline V gene sequence: CDR1 MGHRA, CDR2 YSYEKL. This CDR3 contains 17 residues. V shed 1 base and J 4 bases; nucleotides not matched to a gene: 10. The CDR3 loop is CASSQGTRGAGADTQYF. The CDR3 DNA follows: TGCGCCAGCAGCCAAGGAACGCGGGGGGCCGGTGCAGATACGCAGTATTTT.

The chain uses TRBV7-8 and TRBJ2-1, with 8 bases identical to TRBD1. This CDR3 has 16 amino acids. V gave up 7 bases and J gave up 5 bases; unmatched junction bases: 13. From germline, CDR1 is SGHVS and CDR2 FQNEAQ. CDR3 in amino acids: CASILYTGGQNNEQFF. DNA of the CDR3: TGTGCCAGCATCCTCTATACAGGGGGACAGAACAATGAGCAGTTCTTC.

The J gene is TRBJ2-1, the V gene TRBV6-6; D gene ambiguous. Trimming removed 0 bases from V and 3 bases from J, with 15 bases in between. This CDR3 region has 17 residues. Germline V lookup: CDR1 MNHNY, CDR2 SVGAGI (reference sequence). The CDR3 DNA sequence: TGTGCCAGCAGTTACTCCGTATCCGTGGAAGGCTACAATGAGCAGTTCTTC. Its translation: CASSYSVSVEGYNEQFF.

The chain links TRBV6-1 to TRBJ2-5, with 9 bases lining up with TRBD1. The germline CDR1 and CDR2 sequences are MNHNS and SASEGT. CDR3 length equals 15 residues. After removal of 5 bases from V and 2 bases from J, the junction contained 6 bases not matched to a gene. Here the CDR3 DNA reads TGTGCCAGCAGTTGGGGACAGGGAAGGCAAGAGACCCAGTACTTC. Translating it yields CASSWGQGRQETQYF.

This CDR3 reads CATSFGGITGELFF. CDR3 nucleotide sequence: TGTGCCACCTCTTTCGGGGGGATCACCGGGGAGCTGTTTTTT. The V and J genes are TRBV24-1 and TRBJ2-2; 7 bases align to TRBD2. The CDR3 is 14 amino acids. The germline gives CDR1 KGHDR, CDR2 SFDVKD. V gave up 9 bases and J gave up 4 bases; unmatched junction bases: 7.

The chain joins TRBV5-1 to TRBJ2-3; 8 bases agree with TRBD2. Germline CDR1 is SGHRS and CDR2 is YFSETQ. Unmatched junction bases numbered 12, after V lost 4 bases and J lost 5 bases. The CDR3 loop spans 16 amino acids. The CDR3 here is CASSRGGLDGVDTQYF. Here the CDR3 DNA reads TGCGCCAGCAGCCGGGGGGGACTAGACGGAGTAGATACGCAGTATTTT.

This clonotype occurred a few times. The chain uses TRBV7-8 and TRBJ2-5; the match to TRBD2 covers 8 bases. Germline CDR1 is SGHVS and CDR2 is FQNEAQ. The V and J ends lost 6 bases and 4 bases, in that order; junction bases with no gene match: 7. The CDR3 is made up of 14 amino acids. The DNA of the CDR3 is TGTGCCAGCAGTCGGGGGGGGGCAATAGAGACCCAGTACTTC. Its translation: CASSRGGAIETQYF.

This clonotype was counted between two and nine times. The chain carries TRBV2 and TRBJ2-5; 10 bases fit TRBD2. The J segment lost 9 bases and the V segment lost 6 bases, leaving 10 bases of the junction unmatched. The CDR3 totals 14 residues. Germline V gene sequence: CDR1 SNHLY, CDR2 FYNNEI. This CDR3 is CASRPGTSAGAQYF. Written as DNA, the CDR3 is TGTGCCAGCAGACCTGGGACTAGCGCGGGCGCCCAGTACTTC.